This TCR beta chain was sequenced during a study of blood T cell repertoires in COVID-19. The CDR3 is 15 amino acids. Germline CDR1 SGDLS, CDR2 YYNGEE. J was trimmed by 8 bases and V by 0 bases; bases with no gene match: 2. In the study's own analysis: Cell counts per sample came from amplifying reference gene primers. Generated by immunoSEQ multiplex PCR, the TCRdb table keeps only in-frame clones and is missing some. The D gene and trimming were derived from the DNA, and the V and J assignments and clone size from that table. The sample has around 130,000 clones, 80% to 85% seen once. The chain joins TRBV9 to TRBJ2-1; TRBD2 matches at 13 bases. This receptor was obtained from a man in his 60s with acute or convalescent COVID-19. The sample taken for sequencing was peripheral blood. The CDR3 protein is CASSVGTSGSYEQFF. Written as DNA, the CDR3 is TGTGCCAGCAGCGTAGGGACTAGCGGGAGCTATGAGCAGTTCTTC. Supplemented by reference TRBV9 and TRBJ2-1, the full variable domain reads DSGVTQTPKHLITATGQRVTLRCSPRSGDLSVYWYQQSLDQGLQFLIQYYNGEERAKGNILERFSAQQFPDLHSELNLSSLELGDSALYFCASSVGTSGSYEQFFGPGTRLTVL.